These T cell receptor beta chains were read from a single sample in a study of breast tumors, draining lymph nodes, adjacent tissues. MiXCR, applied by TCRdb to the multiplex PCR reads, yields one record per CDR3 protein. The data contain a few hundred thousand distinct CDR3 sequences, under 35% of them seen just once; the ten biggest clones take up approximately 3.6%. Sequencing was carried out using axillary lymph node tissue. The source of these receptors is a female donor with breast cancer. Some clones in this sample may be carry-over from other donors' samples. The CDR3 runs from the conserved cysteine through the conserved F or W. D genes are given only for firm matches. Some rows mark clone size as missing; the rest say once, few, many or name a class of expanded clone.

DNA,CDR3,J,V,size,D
TGCAGTGCTAGTCGGGGGAGTGGGTACAATGAGCAGTTCTTC,CSASRGSGYNEQFF,TRBJ2-1,TRBV20-1,many,.
TGTGCCAGCGTGAGGGGGGGCGAAAAACTGTTTTTT,CASVRGGEKLFF,TRBJ1-4,TRBV28,few,.
TGTGCCATCAGCCTTGGACTAGCGGGGGTGAATGAGCAGTTCTTC,CAISLGLAGVNEQFF,TRBJ2-1,TRBV10-3,.,TRBD2
TGTGCCAGTAGTATACTGGCCGGGGACAGACCTAATACGCAGTATTTT,CASSILAGDRPNTQYF,TRBJ2-3,TRBV19,many,TRBD1
TGTGCCAGCAGCTTTAAACGGGGGAGGGCCTACGAGCAGTACTTC,CASSFKRGRAYEQYF,TRBJ2-7,TRBV3-1,.,TRBD2
TGTGCCACCAGTGACACGGACAGGGTAGGAGGCTACACCTTC,CATSDTDRVGGYTF,TRBJ1-2,TRBV24-1,many,TRBD1
TGTGCCAGTAGTATCAATCCAAGTGGAGGGACTGAAGCTTTCTTT,CASSINPSGGTEAFF,TRBJ1-1,TRBV19,.,.
TGCGCCAGCAGCCCAGGACTCCCGGGGGGAGGTGGCGGCACAGATACGCAGTATTTT,CASSPGLPGGGGGTDTQYF,TRBJ2-3,TRBV11-2,.,TRBD2
TGCAGTGCAACGACAGGGGGTACCACTGAAGCTTTCTTT,CSATTGGTTEAFF,TRBJ1-1,TRBV20-1,.,TRBD1
TGCGCCAGCAGCTTCGGACAGGCCCTCAACTATGGCTACACCTTC,CASSFGQALNYGYTF,TRBJ1-2,TRBV5-1,.,TRBD1
TGCAGTGCTAGCGGGGACAGGGGATACAATCAGCCCCAGTACTTC,CSASGDRGYNQPQYF,TRBJ2-5,TRBV20-1,few,TRBD1